The entry below gives a single T cell receptor beta chain sequence along with its context. Reverse transcription of all isolated RNA meant that expressed TCRB transcripts were sequenced. Sequenced by immunoSEQ multiplex PCR; TCRdb stores in-frame clones only, minus some. The profile shows 130,000 to 150,000 clones, 6.9% of them singletons. The sample originates from a study of beta chain features in type 1 diabetes. Unmatched junction bases numbered 4, after V lost 9 bases and J lost 2 bases. CDR1 is MNHEY and CDR2 is SVGAGI in the germline V gene. The CDR3 runs 14 residues. Sequenced: central memory CD4+ T cells from blood. The TCR sequence derives from a woman in her 30s in good health. This chain uses TRBV6-5 with TRBJ2-6, with 7 bases aligning to TRBD2. The CDR3 reads CASASGAGANVLTF. The CDR3 DNA follows: TGTGCCAGTGCAAGCGGGGCTGGGGCCAACGTCCTGACTTTC.